Below are 24 T cell receptor beta chains sequenced from a single sample in a study of monozygotic twins with inflammatory bowel disease (dated by TCRdb to about 2019). The library was produced with 5' RACE. The sequencing machine was an Illumina HiSeq 2500. TCRdb reprocessed the raw reads; every CDR3 protein sequence is a single record, and DNA is not supplied. The sample's table lists a count of approximately 400,000 distinct CDR3 sequences. The ten largest clones represent 2% to 3% of the sample. What was sequenced was blood. The receptor source for this set is a human donor with ulcerative colitis or Crohn's disease, or a healthy co-twin of an affected twin (not recorded which).

The chain couples TRBV20-1 to TRBJ1-2; TCRdb's D call, TRBD1, is unchecked because there is no DNA. The CDR3 length is 14 residues. Germline CDR1 is DFQATT and CDR2 is SNEGSKA (reference sequence). Here the CDR3 reads CSARDWGDIPGYTF.

The V and J genes are TRBV5-1 and TRBJ1-1; the TCRdb D gene call, TRBD1, has no DNA to confirm it. The CDR3 length is 15 residues. Looked up from germline, CDR1 is SGHRS and CDR2 is YFSETQ. This CDR3 reads CASSLASGHLTEAFF.

The J gene is TRBJ2-7, the V gene TRBV7-9. Germline CDR1 and CDR2: SEHNR and FQNEAQ (reference sequence). CDR3 length equals 14 residues. This chain's CDR3 is CASSLTHVGYEQYF.

V is TRBV23-1 and J is TRBJ2-7. TRBV23-1 is filed as an ORF, its function uncertain. This CDR3 contains 13 residues. The CDR3 loop reads CASSQSAGHEQYF.

The rearrangement joins TRBV5-4 to TRBJ2-2; TCRdb lists TRBD1, though no DNA is available to test this call. The CDR3 has 15 residues. CDR1 and CDR2 (germline): SGHNT, YYREEE (reference sequence). CDR3 in amino acids: CASSRPGENTGELFF.

The chain employs TRBV6-6 and TRBJ1-2. Germline CDR1 and CDR2: MNHNY and SVGAGI (reference sequence). The CDR3 is 12 residues long. CDR3 protein: CASTTGGYGYTF.

CDR3 loop: CASRDRAVTGELFF. The J gene is TRBJ2-2, the V gene TRBV12-3 or TRBV12-4; without DNA, the TCRdb call of TRBD1 cannot be checked. CDR3 size: 14 residues.

The chain joins TRBV7-3 to TRBJ2-1; TCRdb outputs TRBD2, but without DNA this stays unchecked. Germline V CDR1 and CDR2: SGHTA, FQGTGA. This CDR3 region has 14 residues. The CDR3 is CASQPDYTYNEQFF.

CDR3 loop: CASRLTGGFGETQYF. V gene TRBV7-2 combines with J gene TRBJ2-5; TCRdb's D gene call, TRBD1, goes unchecked for lack of DNA. Germline CDR1 SGHTA, CDR2 FQGNSA. The CDR3 covers 15 residues.

This chain joins TRBV29-1 and TRBJ1-1; TCRdb selects TRBD1, and the lack of DNA leaves this call unchecked. There are 15 residues in the CDR3. Germline CDR1 and CDR2: SQVTM and ANQGSEA. The CDR3 here is CSVSSETRGKNGAFF. Full variable domain (outside the CDR3, taken from reference TRBV29-1 and TRBJ1-1): SAVISQKPSRDICQRGTSLTIQCQVDSQVTMMFWYRQQPGQSLTLIATANQGSEATYESGFVIDKFPISRPNLTFSTLTVSNMSPEDSSIYLCSVSSETRGKNGAFFGQGTRLTVV.

The V gene is TRBV7-8, the J gene TRBJ2-5. The germline V gene encodes CDR1 SGHVS and CDR2 FQNEAQ. This CDR3 has 15 residues. The CDR3 region is CASSLALRGRETQYF.

The V call is TRBV7-2, the J call TRBJ1-5; TCRdb lists TRBD1, though no DNA is available to test this call. The CDR3 length is 15 residues. Germline lookup yields CDR1 SGHTA and CDR2 FQGNSA. The CDR3 loop reads CASSLDRDWTQPQHF.

The V call is TRBV7-2, the J call TRBJ1-2; the D call from TCRdb, TRBD1, cannot be confirmed without DNA. Germline CDR1 is SGHTA and CDR2 is FQGNSA. The CDR3 runs 16 residues. CDR3 region: CASTPGPGQGPYGYTF.

This rearrangement joins TRBV10-1 to TRBJ2-2. The CDR3 loop spans 11 amino acids. From germline, CDR1 is WNHNN and CDR2 SYGVQD (reference sequence). CDR3 sequence: CASSDIGELFF.

The J gene is TRBJ2-7, the V gene TRBV20-1. Germline V gene data show CDR1 as DFQATT and CDR2 as SNEGSKA (reference sequence). CDR3 size: 14 residues. The CDR3 spells CSARGVGRSYEQYF.

CDR3 residues: CATGQGWAEAFF. The chain recombines TRBV6-2 or TRBV6-3 with TRBJ1-1; checking the TCRdb D call of TRBD1 is not possible without DNA. The CDR3 has 12 amino acids. Germline loops: CDR1 MNHEY, CDR2 SVGEGT.

The chain uses TRBV10-3 and TRBJ1-1. CDR3 size: 13 residues. Germline assignment: CDR1 ENHRY and CDR2 SYGVKD. The CDR3 reads CAISVESHTEAFF.

The chain links TRBV19 to TRBJ2-2; there is no DNA to check the TCRdb D call of TRBD2. This CDR3 has 13 amino acids. In germline, CDR1 is LNHDA, CDR2 SQIVND (reference sequence). CDR3 amino acids: CASSGGGAGELFF.

The V call is TRBV5-1, the J call TRBJ2-2; TCRdb outputs TRBD2, but without DNA this stays unchecked. Germline CDR1 is SGHRS and CDR2 is YFSETQ. The CDR3 is made up of 16 amino acids. The CDR3 sequence is CASSLGVAGAAGELFF. Full variable domain (outside the CDR3, taken from reference TRBV5-1 and TRBJ2-2): KAGVTQTPRYLIKTRGQQVTLSCSPISGHRSVSWYQQTPGQGLQFLFEYFSETQRNKGNFPGRFSGRQFSNSRSEMNVSTLELGDSALYLCASSLGVAGAAGELFFGEGSRLTVL.

The gene calls are TRBV6-5 and TRBJ1-2. CDR1 is MNHEY, CDR2 SVGAGI, per germline. This CDR3 has 14 amino acids. The CDR3 sequence is CASSYGRGDYGYTF.

The chain recombines TRBV7-2 with TRBJ2-1; checking the TCRdb D call of TRBD2 is not possible without DNA. Germline values: CDR1 SGHTA, CDR2 FQGNSA. The CDR3 runs to 14 residues. CDR3 amino acids: CASSIGLAHNEQFF.

The chain has TRBV10-3 and TRBJ1-2; the D gene TCRdb calls, TRBD1, cannot be checked with no DNA. This CDR3 has 13 amino acids. Germline V CDR1 and CDR2: ENHRY, SYGVKD. CDR3 region: CAISGQGANGYTF.

The chain has TRBV3-1 and TRBJ1-2; TCRdb reports TRBD1, a call that lacks DNA to check it against. The CDR3 has 15 amino acids. Germline loops: CDR1 LGHDT, CDR2 YNNKEL (reference sequence). CDR3 in amino acids: CASSQRDRNLYGYTF.

CDR3 in amino acids: CASTLAGGDFPPNEQFF. This chain connects TRBV6-2 or TRBV6-3 to TRBJ2-1; checking the TCRdb D call of TRBD2 is not possible without DNA. The germline gives CDR1 MNHEY, CDR2 SVGEGT. The length of the CDR3 is 17 residues.